The 6 T cell receptor beta chains presented below share a single source sample, sequenced in a study of OX40 agonist ivuxolimab in advanced cancers. The method behind the library was the immunoSEQ multiplex PCR assay. Not all clones reach the TCRdb copy of this immuneACCESS table, which keeps in-frame sequences only. Checked studies attribute under half of the gap to unresolved V genes and leave the rest unexplained. Across this sample there are over 100,000 clones, with approximately 94% seen only once. The leading ten clones occupy roughly 1% of the sample. The sample here was CD4+ or CD8+ T cells sorted from blood, taken in a trial of the OX40 agonist ivuxolimab. The receptors originated from an adult with an advanced solid tumor such as melanoma, head and neck, liver or kidney cancer.

The rearrangement joins TRBV7-2 to TRBJ2-1; 9 positions agree with TRBD1. Per the germline V gene, CDR1 is SGHTA and CDR2 is FQGNSA. The CDR3 loop spans 16 amino acids. V lost 5 bases, J lost 1 base, and 6 bases stayed unmatched. The chain's CDR3 is CASSVPGTGSYNEQFF. The CDR3 bases are TGTGCCAGCAGCGTCCCCGGGACAGGGTCCTACAATGAGCAGTTCTTC.

The chain uses TRBV7-9 and TRBJ1-3, with D possibly being TRBD1 (5 bases). Per the germline V gene, CDR1 is SEHNR and CDR2 is FQNEAQ (reference sequence). With 5 bases removed from V and 4 bases from J, the gap between germline ends came to 9 bases. This CDR3 has 13 amino acids. The CDR3 loop reads CASSPRQGNTIYF. CDR3 in DNA: TGTGCCAGCAGCCCCAGACAGGGAAACACCATATATTTT.

This chain joins TRBV6-6 and TRBJ2-1, with 9 bases aligning to TRBD1. The CDR3 consists of 14 residues. In germline, CDR1 is MNHNY, CDR2 SVGAGI (reference sequence). J was trimmed by 7 bases and V by 6 bases; bases with no gene match: 7. CDR3 amino acids: CASRWTGVGNEQFF. CDR3 nucleotide sequence: TGTGCCAGCAGATGGACAGGGGTGGGAAATGAGCAGTTCTTC.

The J gene is TRBJ2-7, the V gene TRBV18; unclear D gene. The CDR3 is 12 amino acids. The V end lost 5 bases, the J end lost 6 bases, and 11 bases lay between the germline ends. Germline V gene lookup returns CDR1 KGHSH and CDR2 LQKENI. For the CDR3, the DNA is TGTGCCAGCTCATCTCCGGGCCTCGAGCAGTACTTC. This translates into CASSSPGLEQYF.

The CDR3 here is CASSVAVGGPSYEQYF. For the CDR3, the DNA is TGTGCCAGCAGCGTGGCCGTGGGGGGGCCTTCCTACGAGCAGTACTTC. The rearrangement joins TRBV9 to TRBJ2-7; the D gene is possibly TRBD2 (7 bases). This CDR3 is built from 16 residues. The V gene's germline CDR1 is SGDLS and CDR2 YYNGEE. The V and J ends lost 2 bases and 1 base respectively, with 16 bases between them.

The J gene is TRBJ2-7, the V gene TRBV7-3; maybe TRBD1 (6 bases). The V end was cut by 5 bases, the J end by 6 bases, with 14 bases between. The germline V gene has CDR1 SGHTA and CDR2 FQGTGA. The CDR3 covers 13 residues. The CDR3 nucleotides are TGTGCCAGCAGCACAAGGGGGACCAGCGAGCAGTACTTC. Encoded protein: CASSTRGTSEQYF. The full variable domain, completed using reference TRBV7-3 and TRBJ2-7, is GAGVSQTPSNKVTEKGKYVELRCDPISGHTALYWYRQSLGQGPEFLIYFQGTGAADDSGLPNDRFFAVRPEGSVSTLKIQRTERGDSAVYLCASSTRGTSEQYFGPGTRLTVT.